One sample yielded the 23 T cell receptor beta chains listed below, sequenced in a study of T cell responses to AZD1222 COVID-19 vaccine. Produced via immunoSEQ multiplex PCR; TCRdb's table is partial and in-frame only. There are around 120,000 clones in the sample; 70% to 90% occur only once, and roughly 2.5% lies in the top ten. The sample in question was peripheral blood, obtained 28 days after the second AZD1222 dose. The source of these receptors is an adult who received the AZD1222 COVID-19 vaccine.

This clone showed up just a few times. V and J are TRBV29-1 and TRBJ1-1, with D possibly TRBD1 on 6 matching bases. The CDR3 consists of 17 residues. V gave up 5 bases and J gave up 1 base, with 23 bases separating them. Per the germline V gene, CDR1 is SQVTM and CDR2 is ANQGSEA. CDR3 sequence: CSVRGDWPYLTNTEAFF. In nucleotides, the CDR3 is TGCAGCGTTAGGGGGGATTGGCCCTACCTTACGAACACTGAAGCTTTCTTT.

The gene calls are TRBV7-3 and TRBJ2-7; D perhaps matches TRBD2 (5 bases). Trimming took off 3 bases at V and 2 bases at J, with 23 bases between the two ends. The CDR3 consists of 18 residues. Germline lookup yields CDR1 SGHTA and CDR2 FQGTGA. The CDR3 bases are TGTGCCAGCAGCTTGGCCCCCCCAGTCGCGGGTAAAACCTACGAGCAGTACTTC. Protein sequence: CASSLAPPVAGKTYEQYF.

This clone was counted once. This sequence joins TRBV5-1 and TRBJ1-1; D not resolved. In germline, CDR1 is SGHRS, CDR2 YFSETQ. The V and J ends lost 0 bases and 10 bases respectively, with 16 bases between them. The CDR3 consists of 14 residues. This chain's CDR3 is CASSLVAVLEGAFF. In DNA form, the CDR3 reads TGCGCCAGCAGCTTGGTAGCCGTCCTCGAGGGAGCTTTCTTT. The full variable domain, completed using reference TRBV5-1 and TRBJ1-1, is KAGVTQTPRYLIKTRGQQVTLSCSPISGHRSVSWYQQTPGQGLQFLFEYFSETQRNKGNFPGRFSGRQFSNSRSEMNVSTLELGDSALYLCASSLVAVLEGAFFGQGTRLTVV.

The V and J genes are TRBV5-1 and TRBJ2-7, with 12 bases lining up with TRBD2. V trimming: 5 bases; J trimming: 0 bases; junction bases outside the gene matches: 9. The CDR3 extends over 17 amino acids. The germline CDR1 and CDR2 sequences are SGHRS and YFSETQ. CDR3 DNA sequence: TGCGCCAGCAGTCCAATGGGGACTAGCGGGCGCTCCTACGAGCAGTACTTC. It specifies CASSPMGTSGRSYEQYF.

This clone was detected once. The J gene is TRBJ2-3, the V gene TRBV19; D gene uncertain. This CDR3 contains 15 residues. With 4 bases removed from V and 4 bases from J, the gap between germline ends came to 15 bases. Germline-derived CDR1 and CDR2 are LNHDA and SQIVND (reference sequence). The CDR3 here is CASSRSHPRPDTQYF. Written as DNA, the CDR3 is TGTGCCAGTAGTAGGTCTCATCCTCGGCCAGATACGCAGTATTTT.

The V call is TRBV27, the J call TRBJ1-2; D possibly corresponds to TRBD1 (6 bases). The V end was cut by 5 bases, the J end by 3 bases, with 16 bases between. Germline V lookup: CDR1 MNHEY, CDR2 SMNVEV (reference sequence). The CDR3 totals 15 residues. CDR3 nucleotides: TGTGCCAGCAGTCCATCCCGGGACAATTACTATGGCTACACCTTC. Protein sequence: CASSPSRDNYYGYTF.

By share, this clone ranks as medium-sized. V and J are TRBV4-2 and TRBJ2-7; TRBD2 might be the D (6 bases). From germline, CDR1 is LGHNA and CDR2 YNFKEQ. Trimming shortened V by 0 bases and J by 0 bases, and 15 bases separated the two germline ends. CDR3 length: 17 residues. The CDR3 loop is CASSQDEASAPSYEQYF. As DNA, the CDR3 is TGTGCCAGCAGCCAAGACGAGGCTAGCGCCCCCTCCTACGAGCAGTACTTC.

This chain connects TRBV2 to TRBJ2-5, with TRBD2 matching 8 bases. Germline values: CDR1 SNHLY, CDR2 FYNNEI. V gave up 7 bases and J gave up 5 bases; unmatched junction bases: 6. There are 13 residues in the CDR3. The CDR3, as DNA: TGTGCCAGCAAGGGCCAGCGGGAGGAGACCCAGTACTTC. Its translation is CASKGQREETQYF.

This chain joins TRBV20-1 and TRBJ2-1; D possibly corresponds to TRBD2 (6 bases). CDR1 DFQATT and CDR2 SNEGSKA come from the germline V gene (reference sequence). This CDR3 is built from 10 residues. Trimming removed 7 bases from V and 9 bases from J, with 10 bases in between. The CDR3 bases are TGCAGTGGCTCGACTAGTGAGCAGTTCTTC. Translated: CSGSTSEQFF.

The CDR3 DNA is TGTGCCTGGAGCGAGATAGGGTATCAGCCCCAGCATTTT. It yields the protein CAWSEIGYQPQHF. The chain employs TRBV30 and TRBJ1-5; D is unclear. CDR3 length: 13 amino acids. Trimming removed 3 bases from V and 5 bases from J, with 11 bases in between. The germline V gene has CDR1 GTSNPN and CDR2 SVGIG (reference sequence).

V gene TRBV7-9 combines with J gene TRBJ2-4; a possible D gene is TRBD1 (6 bases). Looked up from germline, CDR1 is SEHNR and CDR2 is FQNEAQ (reference sequence). The V gene lost 2 bases and the J gene lost 6 bases, with 11 bases spanning the gap. This CDR3 is 14 amino acids long. The CDR3 reads CASSLSQGLNIQYF. The CDR3 DNA sequence: TGTGCCAGCAGCTTAAGTCAGGGGTTAAACATTCAGTACTTC.

This clone was detected once. This chain uses TRBV24-1 with TRBJ2-3; tentative D call: TRBD1 (5 bases). The germline V and J ends were trimmed by 6 bases and 2 bases, with 14 bases remaining between them. The germline gives CDR1 KGHDR, CDR2 SFDVKD. CDR3 length equals 15 residues. The CDR3 sequence is CATSWGPRSTDTQYF. CDR3 bases: TGTGCCACCAGTTGGGGCCCGAGATCCACAGATACGCAGTATTTT.

The J gene is TRBJ2-2, the V gene TRBV18; D is perhaps TRBD1 (6 bases). The CDR3 has 16 amino acids. Trimming took 6 bases from V and 4 from J, leaving 18 bases between them. Germline CDR1 is KGHSH and CDR2 is LQKENI. CDR3 DNA: TGTGCCAGCTCGCAATTTCAGGGGCTCGGCACCGGGGAGCTGTTTTTT. It specifies CASSQFQGLGTGELFF.

The genes are TRBV11-2 and TRBJ1-2, with D possibly being TRBD1 (5 bases). The CDR3 is 12 residues long. The ends were cut back, 5 bases at V and 6 bases at J, with 10 bases in the middle. Per the germline V gene, CDR1 is SGHAT and CDR2 is FQNNGV. CDR3 in DNA: TGTGCCAGCAGCCCCTGGGGGAATGGCTACACCTTC. Its translation is CASSPWGNGYTF. The entire variable domain, with the rest obtained from reference TRBV11-2 and TRBJ1-2, is as follows: EAGVAQSPRYKIIEKRQSVAFWCNPISGHATLYWYQQILGQGPKLLIQFQNNGVVDDSQLPKDRFSAERLKGVDSTLKIQPAKLEDSAVYLCASSPWGNGYTFGSGTRLTVV.

This chain connects TRBV9 to TRBJ2-3, with 8 bases aligning to TRBD2. Germline V gene data show CDR1 as SGDLS and CDR2 as YYNGEE. The J segment lost 4 bases and the V segment lost 4 bases, leaving 11 bases of the junction unmatched. The CDR3 consists of 16 residues. DNA of the CDR3: TGTGCCAGCAGCCCCTTAGCGGGAACCTCCCCAGATACGCAGTATTTT. Its protein product is CASSPLAGTSPDTQYF.

This chain connects TRBV5-1 to TRBJ2-3, with D uncertain. The CDR3 totals 17 residues. The germline V and J ends were trimmed by 1 base and 0 bases, with 15 bases remaining between them. Per germline, CDR1 SGHRS and CDR2 YFSETQ. CDR3 residues: CASSLFRTQSSTDTQYF. As DNA, the CDR3 is TGCGCCAGCAGCTTGTTTCGAACCCAGTCTAGCACAGATACGCAGTATTTT.

The gene calls are TRBV24-1 and TRBJ2-1, with D perhaps matching TRBD1 (6 bases). V lost 2 bases and J 4 bases, leaving 20 bases between the germline ends. This CDR3 has 18 amino acids. From germline, CDR1 is KGHDR and CDR2 SFDVKD. This CDR3 reads CATSDSSSPGTPYNEQFF. In DNA form, the CDR3 reads TGTGCCACCAGTGATTCTTCATCCCCCGGGACACCGTACAATGAGCAGTTCTTC.

This clone was counted a single time. The chain joins TRBV5-1 to TRBJ2-1, with D perhaps matching TRBD1 (5 bases). The V and J ends lost 0 bases and 8 bases respectively, with 9 bases between them. The germline V gene has CDR1 SGHRS and CDR2 YFSETQ. The length of the CDR3 is 13 residues. DNA of the CDR3: TGCGCCAGCAGCTTGGAAGGGGCCTATGAGCAGTTCTTC. As protein: CASSLEGAYEQFF.

The V and J genes are TRBV29-1 and TRBJ2-1, with 9 bases identical to TRBD1. There are 19 residues in the CDR3. Germline V lookup: CDR1 SQVTM, CDR2 ANQGSEA. V lost 0 bases, J lost 5 bases, and 17 bases stayed unmatched. CDR3 sequence: CSVEDLWGRDRAPDNEQFF. DNA of the CDR3: TGCAGCGTTGAAGATCTGTGGGGGCGGGACAGGGCCCCGGACAATGAGCAGTTCTTC.

The gene calls are TRBV5-1 and TRBJ2-1; 10 bases agree with TRBD2. This CDR3 is 16 amino acids long. Germline V lookup: CDR1 SGHRS, CDR2 YFSETQ. V gave up 4 bases and J gave up 3 bases; unmatched junction bases: 7. CDR3 amino acids: CASSTGTSENYNEQFF. The CDR3 DNA follows: TGCGCCAGCAGCACCGGGACTAGCGAGAACTACAATGAGCAGTTCTTC.

This chain joins TRBV5-4 and TRBJ2-6; D gene unclear. The V gene lost 1 base and the J gene lost 0 bases, with 5 bases spanning the gap. Germline V lookup: CDR1 SGHNT, CDR2 YYREEE (reference sequence). CDR3 size: 15 residues. The CDR3 DNA sequence: TGTGCCAGCAGCTTGCTTAGCTCTGGGGCCAACGTCCTGACTTTC. It specifies CASSLLSSGANVLTF.

This chain uses TRBV6-5 with TRBJ2-5; 7 nucleotides align to TRBD2. The V gene end was trimmed by 6 bases and the J gene end by 1 base; junction bases not matched to a gene: 2. This CDR3 has 13 residues. Germline V lookup: CDR1 MNHEY, CDR2 SVGAGI. CDR3 sequence (DNA): TGTGCCAGCAGGGCGGGGGTCCAAGAGACCCAGTACTTC. This translates into CASRAGVQETQYF.

This sequence joins TRBV5-1 and TRBJ1-1; weak D call: TRBD1 (5 bases). The CDR3 runs to 15 residues. The germline CDR1 and CDR2 sequences are SGHRS and YFSETQ. Trimming cost V 3 bases and J 6 bases, with 18 bases left between them. CDR3 residues: CASSSLGAAGAEAFF. As DNA, the CDR3 is TGCGCCAGCAGCTCCCTAGGCGCGGCGGGGGCTGAAGCTTTCTTT.